The 12 T cell receptor beta chains below all came from one sample that was sequenced in a study of cytomegalovirus exposure and HLA in healthy donors. Both 60 Vbeta primers and 13 Jbeta primers went into the PCR. Measured with immunoSEQ multiplex PCR; TCRdb has only the in-frame clones, and not every one. The repertoire consists of 220,000 or so clones, with more than 60% occurring once and the leading ten covering roughly 2%. The sample was PBMCs. Source of these receptors: a woman aged 30 to 39 in good health and CMV-seronegative.

This clone was seen only a few times. DNA for the CDR3: TGTGCAAGTCGCCCACAGTACTTC. Amino acids: CASRPQYF. The genes are TRBV12-2 and TRBJ2-5; the table calls TRBD1, which could not be checked here. TRBV12-2 corresponds to a pseudogene. This CDR3 region has 8 residues.

J is TRBJ1-5 and V is TRBV6-5, with 8 positions matching TRBD1. Germline-derived CDR1 and CDR2 are MNHEY and SVGAGI. Germline trimming cut 5 bases from V and 9 bases from J; bases unmatched to any gene: 9. The CDR3 totals 14 residues. The CDR3 DNA reads TGTGCCAGCAGTAACCGACAGGGGAGTGTGCCCCAGCATTTT. Amino acid sequence: CASSNRQGSVPQHF.

V is TRBV30 and J is TRBJ1-1; TRBD1 might be the D (6 bases). V was clipped by 0 bases and J by 5 bases, with 16 bases between them. This CDR3 has 15 amino acids. CDR1 GTSNPN and CDR2 SVGIG come from the germline V gene (reference sequence). The CDR3 spells CAWSVPGRGGTEAFF. In nucleotides, the CDR3 is TGTGCCTGGAGTGTACCGGGGAGAGGGGGAACTGAAGCTTTCTTT.

With respect to this clone: Different DNA sequences within this sample yield the same CDR3. The V gene is TRBV23-1, the J gene TRBJ2-7; 11 nucleotides line up with TRBD1. TRBV23-1 is annotated as an ORF whose role is uncertain. The ends lost 6 bases at V and 6 bases at J; junction bases unmatched: 7. There are 14 residues in the CDR3. In DNA, the CDR3 is TGCGCCAGCAGCTCGCCGGGACAGGGGGGCGAGCAGTACTTC. It translates to CASSSPGQGGEQYF.

The V and J genes are TRBV21-1 and TRBJ1-3. TRBV21-1 represents a pseudogene. The CDR3 consists of 15 residues. The DNA for the CDR3 is TGTGCCAGCAGCAAAGACGGAGGAGTAGAAAACACCATATATTTT. Encoded protein: CASSKDGGVENTIYF.

This clone was observed a handful of times. The CDR3 nucleotides read TGTGCCAGCAGCTTGCGTGGGACAGGGGGGACAAATGAGCAGTTCTTC. It yields the protein CASSLRGTGGTNEQFF. The chain employs TRBV5-4 and TRBJ2-1; 11 nucleotides agree with TRBD1. Germline lookup yields CDR1 SGHNT and CDR2 YYREEE (reference sequence). V was clipped by 1 base and J by 7 bases; unmatched bases: 7. The CDR3 is 16 amino acids.

The gene calls are TRBV6-1 and TRBJ1-6, with a tentative D call TRBD1 (6 bases). The V end was cut by 7 bases, the J end by 10 bases, with 11 bases between. Looked up from germline, CDR1 is MNHNS and CDR2 is SASEGT. The CDR3 contains 12 residues. CDR3 residues: CASTPGESPLHF. CDR3 nucleotides: TGTGCCAGCACCCCAGGGGAGTCACCCCTCCACTTT.

The chain couples TRBV10-1 to TRBJ2-3; 12 nucleotides match TRBD2. Trimming removed 4 bases from V and 1 base from J; junction bases left unmatched: 3. Per germline, CDR1 WNHNN and CDR2 SYGVQD (reference sequence). The CDR3 sequence is 16 residues long. Here the CDR3 reads CASSAGLAGGTDTQYF. The CDR3 DNA reads TGCGCCAGCAGTGCGGGACTAGCGGGTGGCACAGATACGCAGTATTTT.

On this clone itself: The sample carries other DNA sequences with the same CDR3. The chain links TRBV5-1 to TRBJ2-5, with D maybe TRBD2 (6 bases). V was cut by 5 bases and J by 2 bases, with 10 bases left in between. This CDR3 region has 13 residues. Germline CDR1 and CDR2: SGHRS and YFSETQ. CDR3 DNA: TGCGCCAGCAGGGCCGGGGGTCAAGAGACCCAGTACTTC. It specifies CASRAGGQETQYF.

The DNA for the CDR3 is TGTGCCAGCAGCTCGCAGACAACTAACTATGGCTACACCTTC. This translates into CASSSQTTNYGYTF. The rearrangement uses TRBV5-6 and TRBJ1-2; D not resolved. With 3 bases removed from V and 0 bases from J, the gap between germline ends came to 9 bases. The CDR3 is 14 residues long. Germline V lookup: CDR1 SGHDT, CDR2 YYEEEE.

J is TRBJ2-1 and V is TRBV7-8, with 7 bases aligning to TRBD2. With 2 bases clipped from V and 2 bases from J, the junction kept 6 bases outside the gene matches. The germline CDR1 and CDR2 sequences are SGHVS and FQNEAQ. The CDR3 length is 16 residues. The CDR3 spells CASSLRVGGAYNEQFF. The CDR3, as DNA: TGTGCCAGCAGCTTAAGGGTGGGGGGGGCCTACAATGAGCAGTTCTTC.

This chain uses TRBV29-1 with TRBJ2-7; 8 bases are shared with TRBD2. The germline gives CDR1 SQVTM, CDR2 ANQGSEA. V was pared by 2 bases and J by 3 bases, with 12 bases of the junction left unmatched. The CDR3 covers 16 residues. CDR3 bases: TGCAGCGTTGAATTAACGGAGGGTAGCGGGAACTACGAGCAGTACTTC. It codes for CSVELTEGSGNYEQYF.